This T cell receptor beta chain was retrieved from a study of T cells in Graves' hyperthyroidism and ophthalmopathy. Amplification targeted TCR beta CDR3 regions from RNA transcripts. RT-PCR in the first round (using the HTBI primer set) targeted the TCR CDR3. TCRdb ran MiXCR on the multiplex PCR reads and lists one entry per CDR3 protein. The sample includes 600,000 to 750,000 distinct CDR3 sequences, 17% of them seen just once. V trimming: 5 bases; J trimming: 5 bases; junction bases outside the gene matches: 3. Germline assignment: CDR1 SNHLY and CDR2 FYNNEI. This CDR3 comprises 15 residues. This clonotype was counted many times.

The rearrangement joins TRBV2 to TRBJ2-2; 12 nucleotides line up with TRBD2. The origin of this receptor is a man aged 50-60 years with Graves' hyperthyroidism. Sequencing was carried out using blood. The CDR3 here is CASSYGTSGTGELFF. Written as DNA, the CDR3 is TGTGCCAGCAGTTATGGGACTAGCGGGACCGGGGAGCTGTTTTTT.